Presented here are 3 T cell receptor beta chains from one specimen sequenced in a study of chemoradiotherapy in HPV16-positive cancers. This table comes from immunoSEQ multiplex PCR, and its TCRdb copy is limited to in-frame clones, with some not included. The table has about 35,000 clones, around 92% seen once; the top ten hold 3.5% to 4%. This specimen consisted of blood, obtained from a patient who underwent chemoradiotherapy. These receptors came from a human donor with HPV-associated anogenital cancer.

This clone showed up just once. The chain is built from TRBV14 and TRBJ2-5; perhaps D is TRBD1 or TRBD2 (5 bases each). The CDR3 consists of 17 residues. With 0 bases removed from V and 1 base from J, the gap between germline ends came to 15 bases. Germline loops: CDR1 SGHDN, CDR2 FVKESK. CDR3 sequence: CASSQEVGRNPQETQYF. In DNA form, the CDR3 reads TGTGCCAGCAGCCAAGAGGTGGGACGGAACCCCCAAGAGACCCAGTACTTC.

This clone appeared once. The chain uses TRBV5-6 and TRBJ1-2; no reliable D call. Germline CDR1 SGHDT, CDR2 YYEEEE. V lost 1 base, J lost 4 bases, and 17 bases lay in between. CDR3 length: 16 amino acids. CDR3 loop: CASSLFEAHPLYGYTF. The CDR3 nucleotides read TGTGCCAGCAGCTTGTTTGAGGCCCATCCCCTCTATGGCTACACCTTC.

This chain joins TRBV19 and TRBJ2-7; 7 bases are a match to TRBD2. This CDR3 is 15 amino acids long. From germline, CDR1 is LNHDA and CDR2 SQIVND (reference sequence). V was pared by 2 bases and J by 2 bases, with 6 bases of the junction left unmatched. The CDR3 region is CASSITGGGTYEQYF. CDR3 nucleotides: TGTGCCAGTAGTATAACTGGGGGGGGGACCTACGAGCAGTACTTC.